This T cell receptor beta chain was observed in a study of T-cell reconstitution after alpha-beta-depleted transplantation in children (dated by TCRdb to the mid-2010s). Study-level background: Using TCR repertoire profiling, the study quantitatively followed how T-cell immune reconstitution unfolded in children after TCRalphabeta/CD19-depleted allogeneic hematopoietic cell transplantation.

The treatment or condition label, read with the paper, signifies: allogeneic hematopoietic cell transplantation with graft depleted of TCRalphabeta T cells and CD19 B cells. Transplant recipients were children who received TCRalphabeta/CD19-depleted allogeneic hematopoietic cell grafts. What the study reported, not specific to this receptor: Over subsequent months, a decline in hyperexpanded clone frequencies was noted, and after one year, T-cell counts and TCRbeta diversity were mostly ascribed to newly produced T cells. The apparently early alphabetaT-cell count recovery about two months after transplant was reportedly dependent on only several hundred rapidly expanded clones derived from non-depleted graft cells. In some patients, the high TCRbeta diversity seen at day 60 was put down to recipient T cells and intrathymic progenitors that had survived conditioning.

The CDR3 covers 16 residues, taking in both the cysteine and the phenylalanine. Only the CDR3 part of the read is kept: 48 bases, read in frame from the first base. The germline V gene yields SGHDN for CDR1 and FVKESK for CDR2. Deletion took 0 bases off V and 7 bases off J, with a span of 16 bases between the germline ends. Library preparation was by PCR. The sequencing machine was an Illumina HiSeq 2500. TCR library preparation used molecular barcoding, with unique molecular identifiers applied to normalize quantification of the TCRbeta repertoire. In-frame beta chains were kept once TCRdb had trimmed the public reads at Q25 with fastp and called clones with MiXCR. Rows with a matching CDR3 protein are joined into one entry that keeps the most common DNA and genes. The sample yields 280,000 or so distinct CDR3 sequences; more than 9% were counted once. The top ten hold around 20% of the sample. Remarks on this clonotype: No cognate antigen has been identified for it. Nothing much larger sits one base from this clone, and base qualities are not available.

The TCR originated in a male patient aged 2 to 10 who had a stem cell transplant for chronic granulomatous disease, so the T cells may come from the graft donor. Recombination joined TRBV14 with TRBJ2-1, with no D gene named confidently. Sample: peripheral blood, taken 180 days after TCRalphabeta/CD19-depleted stem cell transplant. Here the CDR3 is given as CASSQDDISDGNEQFF. At the DNA level, the sequence is TGTGCCAGCAGCCAAGATGATATTTCCGATGGGAATGAGCAGTTCTTC.